Detailed here is one T cell receptor beta chain. These data belong to a study of blood T cell repertoires in COVID-19. This CDR3 has 17 residues. CDR1 is WNHNN, CDR2 SYGVQD, per germline (reference sequence). V lost 2 bases and J lost 4, with 20 bases in between. Measured with immunoSEQ multiplex PCR; TCRdb has only the in-frame clones, and not every one. The data show some 150,000 clones, with approximately 87% seen just once and 3% to 4% held by the top ten. The TCR originated in a man aged 18-30 years with active or convalescent COVID-19. J is TRBJ1-1 and V is TRBV10-1, with D possibly matching TRBD1 (5 bases). Sequencing was done on a sample of peripheral blood. In nucleotides, the CDR3 is TGCGCCAGCAGTGAGACTAAACTCAGGGACTGGGGCACTGAAGCTTTCTTT. This codes for CASSETKLRDWGTEAFF.